Presented here are 28 T cell receptor beta chains from one specimen sequenced in a study of vaccination effects on CD4 cells after COVID-19. Profiling relied on immunoSEQ multiplex PCR, and the TCRdb table lists in-frame clones only, not all of them. The repertoire consists of around 63,000 clones, with 60% to 80% occurring once and the leading ten covering 3.7%. These receptors are not linked to any known antigen. Expansion of antigen-specific CD4+ T cells with viral peptide pools was carried out by the ViraFEST assay before sequencing. Subsequent to 10 days of culture, CD4+ T cells were isolated. No vaccinee had earlier SARS-CoV-2 infection, and nucleocapsid antibodies were negative. The material was CD4+ T cells from PBMCs cultured with HCoV-OC43 spike peptides, obtained before COVID-19 vaccination. The subset was: HCoV-OC43 spike overlapping peptide pool stimulation. These receptor sequences come from a human donor who received a COVID-19 vaccine.

This sequence joins TRBV24-1 and TRBJ2-5; 7 bases are a match to TRBD1. CDR3 size: 15 residues. Germline CDR1 reads KGHDR; CDR2 reads SFDVKD. The V segment lost 4 bases and the J segment 2 bases; nucleotides outside the gene matches: 6. CDR3 sequence reads: CATSEGTVKQETQYF. In nucleotides, the CDR3 is TGTGCCACCAGTGAGGGGACAGTTAAACAAGAGACCCAGTACTTC.

The rearrangement links TRBV3-1 (or the pseudogene TRBV3-2) to TRBJ2-7, with D uncertain. The CDR3 length is 15 residues. CDR1 and CDR2 from the germline V gene are LGHDT and YNNKEL (reference sequence). V lost 9 bases, J lost 0 bases, and 18 bases lay in between. CDR3 loop: CARAIGNWSSYEQYV. DNA for the CDR3: TGTGCCAGAGCGATTGGGAATTGGAGCTCCTACGAGCAGTACGTC.

The chain employs TRBV3-1 (or the pseudogene TRBV3-2) and TRBJ1-2, with 9 bases aligning to TRBD1. Germline V gene data show CDR1 as LGHDT and CDR2 as YNNKEL (reference sequence). CDR3 length: 14 amino acids. Germline trimming cut 1 base from V and 5 bases from J; bases unmatched to any gene: 2. CDR3 residues: CASSQGQGVYGYTF. CDR3 sequence (DNA): TGTGCCAGCAGCCAAGGACAGGGGGTTTATGGCTACACCTTC.

This clone was picked up a small number of times. The chain is built from TRBV5-1 and TRBJ1-1, with D tentatively TRBD1 (6 bases). The CDR3 loop spans 15 amino acids. Per the germline V gene, CDR1 is SGHRS and CDR2 is YFSETQ. V lost 2 bases and J lost 1, with 12 bases in between. CDR3 sequence (DNA): TGCGCCAGCAGCTTTACGGGACACCAGAACACTGAAGCTTTCTTT. Its translation: CASSFTGHQNTEAFF.

The chain employs TRBV6-1 and TRBJ1-5; 10 nucleotides line up with TRBD1. V gave up 2 bases and J gave up 1 base; unmatched junction bases: 2. The germline V gene has CDR1 MNHNS and CDR2 SASEGT. The CDR3 loop spans 16 amino acids. The chain's CDR3 is CASSEPGQGSNQPQHF. CDR3 in DNA: TGTGCCAGCAGTGAACCGGGACAGGGGAGCAATCAGCCCCAGCATTTT.

The rearrangement uses TRBV6-4 and TRBJ2-7, with TRBD1 identical over 8 bases. Trimming removed 5 bases from V and 3 bases from J; junction bases left unmatched: 15. In germline, CDR1 is MRHNA, CDR2 SNTAGT. The CDR3 is 17 residues long. CDR3 in amino acids: CASSFLQPGQEDYEQYV. DNA of the CDR3: TGTGCCAGCAGTTTCTTACAACCGGGACAGGAAGACTACGAGCAGTACGTC.

V is TRBV7-8 and J is TRBJ1-3, with no clear D. The CDR3 length is 15 residues. CDR1 is SGHVS and CDR2 is FQNEAQ in the germline V gene. V lost 5 bases and J 2 bases, leaving 13 bases between the germline ends. The CDR3 bases are TGTGCCAGCAGCAGGAGGCTCGGTACTGGAAACACCATATATTTT. It encodes CASSRRLGTGNTIYF.

This chain connects TRBV24-1 to TRBJ1-5, with D unclear. Germline V gives CDR1 KGHDR, CDR2 SFDVKD. Trimming took off 3 bases at V and 3 bases at J, with 14 bases between the two ends. The CDR3 is 16 residues long. The CDR3 sequence is CATSDPGSKPNQPQHF. The CDR3 region has the DNA TGTGCCACCAGTGATCCTGGTTCTAAACCCAATCAGCCCCAGCATTTT.

The chain is built from TRBV5-1 and TRBJ2-3, with 10 bases lining up with TRBD2. CDR1 is SGHRS, CDR2 YFSETQ, per germline. The CDR3 covers 15 residues. With V trimmed by 4 bases and J by 4 bases, 6 bases remained unmatched. The CDR3 DNA reads TGCGCCAGCAGCACTAGCGGGGACCAGGCAGATACGCAGTATTTT. Translated: CASSTSGDQADTQYF.

The chain employs TRBV7-9 and TRBJ2-5; 10 positions match TRBD2. Germline V CDR1 and CDR2: SEHNR, FQNEAQ (reference sequence). This CDR3 has 14 amino acids. V dropped 5 bases and J dropped 8; count of bases not matched to a gene: 8. For the CDR3, the DNA is TGTGCCAGCAGCCGGAGCGGGGGGGGCGAAACCCAGTACTTC. Its translation: CASSRSGGGETQYF.

The chain carries TRBV5-5 and TRBJ2-5, with D hard to call. CDR3 length: 15 residues. The ends were cut back, 5 bases at V and 0 bases at J, with 14 bases in the middle. Germline CDR1 SGHKS, CDR2 YYEKEE (reference sequence). This CDR3 reads CASSRGSPDQETQYF. The CDR3, as DNA: TGTGCCAGCAGTCGTGGGTCCCCGGACCAAGAGACCCAGTACTTC. The full variable domain, with the rest looked up from reference TRBV5-5 and TRBJ2-5, is DAGVTQSPTHLIKTRGQQVTLRCSPISGHKSVSWYQQVLGQGPQFIFQYYEKEERGRGNFPDRFSARQFPNYSSELNVNALLLGDSALYLCASSRGSPDQETQYFGPGTRLLVL.

The chain links TRBV6-1 to TRBJ2-3, with 11 positions matching TRBD2. CDR3 length: 16 residues. Germline V gene data show CDR1 as MNHNS and CDR2 as SASEGT. Losses at the gene ends were 2 bases for V and 1 base for J; bases not matched to a gene: 2. The CDR3 sequence is CASSELTSGGTDTQYF. The CDR3 DNA is TGTGCCAGCAGTGAACTGACTAGCGGGGGCACAGATACGCAGTATTTT.

The chain uses TRBV4-1 and TRBJ2-2; 10 positions agree with TRBD2. The germline CDR1 and CDR2 sequences are MGHRA and YSYEKL. V shed 3 bases and J 4 bases; nucleotides not matched to a gene: 8. CDR3 length: 17 residues. The CDR3 protein is CASSHWGLARGTGELFF. As DNA, the CDR3 is TGCGCCAGCAGCCATTGGGGACTAGCGCGCGGCACCGGGGAGCTGTTTTTT.

The V gene is TRBV19, the J gene TRBJ2-1, with D uncertain. The V gene lost 7 bases and the J gene lost 2 bases, with 12 bases spanning the gap. Germline CDR1 LNHDA, CDR2 SQIVND (reference sequence). The CDR3 runs 14 residues. The CDR3 loop is CASTRNSAYNEQFF. CDR3 in DNA: TGTGCCAGTACCCGGAATTCGGCCTACAATGAGCAGTTCTTC. The whole variable domain, filled in from reference TRBV19 and TRBJ2-1, reads DGGITQSPKYLFRKEGQNVTLSCEQNLNHDAMYWYRQDPGQGLRLIYYSQIVNDFQKGDIAEGYSVSREKKESFPLTVTSAQKNPTAFYLCASTRNSAYNEQFFGPGTRLTVL.

The chain links TRBV24-1 to TRBJ1-2; D not resolved. This CDR3 has 11 residues. V was pared by 3 bases and J by 4 bases, with 2 bases between. Germline loops: CDR1 KGHDR, CDR2 SFDVKD. The CDR3 here is CATSDLYGYTF. The DNA of the CDR3 is TGTGCCACCAGTGATCTCTATGGCTACACCTTC.

This clone was observed a few times. The V gene is TRBV9, the J gene TRBJ1-1; D is unclear. Trimming pared 4 bases from V and 4 bases from J, leaving 11 bases between. The germline CDR1 and CDR2 sequences are SGDLS and YYNGEE. CDR3 size: 13 residues. CDR3 bases: TGTGCCAGCAGCTCGACGGGGTTCACTGAAGCTTTCTTT. It yields the protein CASSSTGFTEAFF.

This clone has only a few counts. This chain joins TRBV2 and TRBJ2-7; TRBD2 agrees at 11 bases. V lost 3 bases to trimming and J lost 2 bases; unmatched junction nucleotides: 0. CDR1 SNHLY and CDR2 FYNNEI come from the germline V gene. This CDR3 contains 14 residues. The CDR3, as DNA: TGTGCCAGCAGTGATAGCGGGGGGGCCTACGAGCAGTACGTC. Protein sequence: CASSDSGGAYEQYV.

The rearrangement links TRBV19 to TRBJ1-3; D not resolved. The CDR3 is 15 residues long. Germline V lookup: CDR1 LNHDA, CDR2 SQIVND (reference sequence). Trimming pared 3 bases from V and 1 base from J, leaving 10 bases between. The CDR3 region is CASSMGLQSGNTIYF. CDR3 nucleotide sequence: TGTGCCAGTAGTATGGGTTTGCAGTCTGGAAACACCATATATTTT.

To note about this clone: Other DNA sequences in this specimen translate into the identical CDR3. The chain joins TRBV18 to TRBJ1-1, with unresolved D. The CDR3 covers 13 residues. Germline V lookup: CDR1 KGHSH, CDR2 LQKENI. The V and J ends lost 1 base and 2 bases respectively, with 5 bases between them. The CDR3 region has the DNA TGTGCCAGCTCACCACGACTCAACACTGAAGCTTTCTTT. Protein sequence: CASSPRLNTEAFF.

The rearrangement joins TRBV7-2 to TRBJ1-5; D is unclear. Looked up from germline, CDR1 is SGHTA and CDR2 is FQGNSA. The V end was cut by 3 bases, the J end by 4 bases, with 10 bases between. This CDR3 region has 14 residues. CDR3 sequence (DNA): TGTGCCAGCAGCTTCTATCAGACTAATCAGCCCCAGCATTTT. Residues: CASSFYQTNQPQHF.

The chain couples TRBV5-1 to TRBJ1-5, with 7 bases fitting TRBD1. J was trimmed by 6 bases and V by 0 bases; bases with no gene match: 6. In germline, CDR1 is SGHRS, CDR2 YFSETQ. The CDR3 covers 15 residues. The CDR3: CASSLASGGGQPQHF. The CDR3 DNA reads TGCGCCAGCAGCTTGGCATCAGGGGGGGGTCAGCCCCAGCATTTT.

The chain combines TRBV19 with TRBJ1-2; 7 bases fit TRBD1. The CDR3 runs to 14 residues. Germline V gives CDR1 LNHDA, CDR2 SQIVND (reference sequence). The J segment lost 8 bases and the V segment lost 4 bases, leaving 10 bases of the junction unmatched. CDR3 residues: CASSTIQGKDGYTF. The CDR3 DNA follows: TGTGCCAGTAGTACAATACAGGGGAAGGACGGCTACACCTTC.

This clone was counted once. The chain has TRBV11-2 and TRBJ2-3; tentatively, D is TRBD1 (6 bases). The CDR3 is 16 residues long. Trimming removed 2 bases at V and 0 bases at J, with 12 bases between. CDR1 and CDR2 (germline): SGHAT, FQNNGV. The CDR3 DNA reads TGTGCCAGCAGCTTACGGACAGCCAGAAGCACAGATACGCAGTATTTT. Its translation is CASSLRTARSTDTQYF. The whole variable domain, remainder taken from reference TRBV11-2 and TRBJ2-3, is EAGVAQSPRYKIIEKRQSVAFWCNPISGHATLYWYQQILGQGPKLLIQFQNNGVVDDSQLPKDRFSAERLKGVDSTLKIQPAKLEDSAVYLCASSLRTARSTDTQYFGPGTRLTVL.

This chain links TRBV7-9 with TRBJ1-2; a possible D gene is TRBD1 (5 bases). CDR1 is SEHNR and CDR2 is FQNEAQ in the germline V gene (reference sequence). The CDR3 runs to 16 residues. With 5 bases removed from V and 2 bases from J, the gap between germline ends came to 18 bases. This CDR3 is CASSHTRPGRNYGYTF. The CDR3 DNA reads as TGTGCCAGCAGCCATACTCGACCGGGGCGGAACTATGGCTACACCTTC.

This clone was observed once. This rearrangement joins TRBV2 to TRBJ1-5; tentative D call: TRBD1 (5 bases). The CDR3 covers 13 residues. Trimming took off 6 bases at V and 1 base at J, with 7 bases between the two ends. CDR1 and CDR2 (germline): SNHLY, FYNNEI. CDR3 in amino acids: CASRGQSNQPQHF. The CDR3 DNA reads as TGTGCCAGCAGGGGGCAGAGCAATCAGCCCCAGCATTTT. Full variable domain (rest looked up from reference TRBV2 and TRBJ1-5): EPEVTQTPSHQVTQMGQEVILRCVPISNHLYFYWYRQILGQKVEFLVSFYNNEISEKSEIFDDQFSVERPDGSNFTLKIRSTKLEDSAMYFCASRGQSNQPQHFGDGTRLSIL.

The chain employs TRBV18 and TRBJ1-5; the D is unclear. The germline V gene has CDR1 KGHSH and CDR2 LQKENI. The V end lost 3 bases, the J end lost 4 bases, and 16 bases lay between the germline ends. CDR3 length: 16 amino acids. This chain's CDR3 is CASSPQGLATNQPQHF. The DNA of the CDR3 is TGTGCCAGCTCACCTCAAGGGCTTGCCACAAATCAGCCCCAGCATTTT.

The chain couples TRBV7-8 to TRBJ2-6, with a tentative D call TRBD1 (6 bases). The CDR3 sequence is 17 residues long. Deletions cut 1 base from V and 0 bases from J, with 10 bases between. Germline V gene lookup returns CDR1 SGHVS and CDR2 FQNEAQ. The chain's CDR3 is CASSLGTVYSGANVLTF. In DNA, the CDR3 is TGTGCCAGCAGCTTAGGGACAGTCTACTCTGGGGCCAACGTCCTGACTTTC. Full variable domain (missing parts from reference TRBV7-8 and TRBJ2-6): GAGVSQSPRYKVAKRGQDVALRCDPISGHVSLFWYQQALGQGPEFLTYFQNEAQLDKSGLPSDRFFAERPEGSVSTLKIQRTQQEDSAVYLCASSLGTVYSGANVLTFGAGSRLTVL.

This clone has just one count. The rearrangement links TRBV7-2 to TRBJ2-6; no firm D call. Looked up from germline, CDR1 is SGHTA and CDR2 is FQGNSA. The CDR3 runs to 15 residues. The V end lost 6 bases, the J end lost 0 bases, and 9 bases lay between the germline ends. The CDR3 DNA reads TGTGCCAGCAGGCTTACAACCTCTGGGGCCAACGTCCTGACTTTC. It is translated as CASRLTTSGANVLTF.